The source of this T cell receptor beta chain is a study of cytomegalovirus exposure and HLA in healthy donors. Study-wide background: As released early, the data held some 80 million unique TCRs from HLA-typed donors. Study-wide results and caveats: Presence/absence analyses took donor sequencing depth as roughly uniform.

Germline lookup yields CDR1 MNHEY and CDR2 SVGAGI. The CDR3 contains 15 residues. V was pared by 7 bases and J by 14 bases, with 14 bases of the junction left unmatched. In regard to this clone: The antigen remains unidentified.

This PCR relied on a set of 60 Vbeta primers and 13 Jbeta primers. Assay used: immunoSEQ multiplex PCR; TCRdb lists only in-frame clones, some missing. The sample has some 96,000 clones; 60% to 75% are singletons. The receptor was derived from a man aged 60 to 69 in good health and CMV-seronegative. The chain carries TRBV6-5 and TRBJ2-1; 13 bases fit TRBD2. The sequenced sample was PBMCs. The DNA of the CDR3 is TGTGCCAGCACCACCCGTAGGACTAGCGGGAGTCGCGAGTTCTTC. Amino acids: CASTTRRTSGSREFF.